This T cell receptor beta chain came from a study of CD8 T cells in Susac syndrome. Study-level information: Patients with Susac syndrome were therapy-naive, on corticosteroids, or on intravenous immunoglobulin alone at the time that blood was drawn.

General study results and limits: TCR sequencing and HLA analysis covered a relatively small number of individuals. It was in TEMRA cells and active patients that Susac CD8+ clonal expansion peaked.

An input of roughly 0.5 to 1 ug of RNA was subjected to reverse transcription using random hexamers. Using its own MiXCR run on the immunoSEQ multiplex PCR reads, TCRdb lists one record per CDR3 protein. This table has 100,000 to 150,000 distinct CDR3 sequences, around 96% appearing once. This clonotype came up once. Antigen unknown. The TEMRA cells underwent FACS enrichment, while the CD8+ and CD4+ T cells underwent negative isolation. Sequencing used CD8+ T cells from PBMCs. The TCR comes from a human donor with Susac syndrome.

The CDR3 DNA follows: TGTGCCAGCAGCTCCAAAGCGGACCACTATGGCTACACCTTC. Its protein product is CASSSKADHYGYTF. J is TRBJ1-2 and V is TRBV7-9; D is uncertain. V dropped 4 bases and J dropped 3 bases, with 12 bases sitting between them. The CDR3 consists of 14 residues. Germline assignment: CDR1 SEHNR and CDR2 FQNEAQ (reference sequence). The full variable domain, completed using reference TRBV7-9 and TRBJ1-2, is DTGVSQNPRHKITKRGQNVTFRCDPISEHNRLYWYRQTLGQGPEFLTYFQNEAQLEKSRLLSDRFSAERPKGSFSTLEIQRTEQGDSAMYLCASSSKADHYGYTFGSGTRLTVV.